One sample yielded the 3 T cell receptor beta chains listed below, sequenced in a study of OX40 agonist ivuxolimab in advanced cancers. Using immunoSEQ multiplex PCR, the repertoire was profiled, and TCRdb retains in-frame clones only, with some absent. The table lists 100,000 or so clones, 95% to 97% of them singletons. The sample here was CD4+ or CD8+ T cells sorted from blood, taken in a trial of the OX40 agonist ivuxolimab. The receptors stem from an adult with an advanced solid tumor such as melanoma, head and neck, liver or kidney cancer.

The chain links TRBV7-2 to TRBJ2-7, with 8 nucleotides matching TRBD1. V shed 3 bases, J shed 3 bases, and the junction held 4 bases outside the gene matches. The CDR3 is made up of 14 amino acids. The germline gives CDR1 SGHTA, CDR2 FQGNSA. CDR3 sequence: CASSFDRGNYEQYF. For the CDR3, the DNA is TGTGCCAGCAGCTTCGACAGGGGCAACTACGAGCAGTACTTC.

A note on this clone: Its ends do not fully match the called genes, so a read error is possible. This chain joins TRBV2 and TRBJ1-2; possibly TRBD1 for D (6 bases). The germline CDR1 and CDR2 sequences are SNHLY and FYNNEI. CDR3 length: 16 amino acids. The CDR3 sequence is CASSEADGGAGYGHTF. The DNA of the CDR3 is TGTGCCAGCAGTGAAGCTGATGGGGGGGCGGGCTATGGCCACACCTTC.

This chain uses TRBV29-1 with TRBJ2-7, with D possibly TRBD1 on 6 matching bases. This CDR3 has 14 amino acids. CDR1 SQVTM and CDR2 ANQGSEA come from the germline V gene. V lost 4 bases and J lost 1, with 14 bases in between. DNA for the CDR3: TGCAGCGTTGGGGGGCTTCAATCTTCCTACGAGCAGTACTTC. It is translated as CSVGGLQSSYEQYF.